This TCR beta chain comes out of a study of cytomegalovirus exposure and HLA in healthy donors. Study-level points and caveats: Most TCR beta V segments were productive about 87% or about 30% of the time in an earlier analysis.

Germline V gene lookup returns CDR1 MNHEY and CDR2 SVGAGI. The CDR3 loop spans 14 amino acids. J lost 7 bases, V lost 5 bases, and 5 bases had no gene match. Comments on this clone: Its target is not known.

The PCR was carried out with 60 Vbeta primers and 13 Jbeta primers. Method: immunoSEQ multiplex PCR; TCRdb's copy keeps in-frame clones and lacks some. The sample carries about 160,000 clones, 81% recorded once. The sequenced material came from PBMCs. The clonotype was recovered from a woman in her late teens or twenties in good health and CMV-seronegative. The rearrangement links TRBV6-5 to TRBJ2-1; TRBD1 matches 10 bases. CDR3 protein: CASSARDRGNEQFF. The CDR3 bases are TGTGCCAGCAGTGCCCGGGACAGGGGTAATGAGCAGTTCTTC.